This entry lists 6 T cell receptor beta chains sequenced from one sample in a study of a mutant IDH1 vaccine in newly diagnosed glioma. The time point is: week 47, end of study. With topical imiquimod, each dose of the vaccine consisted of 300 ug of mutant IDH1 20-mer peptide. Sequencing was performed with immunoSEQ multiplex PCR; in TCRdb, only in-frame clones are kept and a portion is missing. Here the sample spans tens of thousands of clones, roughly four fifths being singletons. For these TCRs, the target antigens are not known. The sequencing here drew on PBMCs, taken from a glioma patient whose treatment included an IDH1 peptide vaccine. The receptors originated from a man in his forties with glioma.

CDR3 DNA sequence: TGTGCCAGCAGCCAAGTAGCGGTTAGCACAGATACGCAGTATTTT. It codes for CASSQVAVSTDTQYF. The chain uses TRBV7-2 and TRBJ2-3, with D maybe TRBD2 (6 bases). Germline V gene sequence: CDR1 SGHTA, CDR2 FQGNSA. The V and J ends lost 5 bases and 0 bases respectively, with 12 bases between them. The CDR3 covers 15 residues.

As regards this clone: Other DNA sequences within the sample encode an identical CDR3. The chain has TRBV18 and TRBJ2-5; D not certain. The germline V gene encodes CDR1 KGHSH and CDR2 LQKENI. This CDR3 is 12 amino acids long. The V gene lost 1 base and the J gene lost 5 bases, with 5 bases spanning the gap. For the CDR3, the DNA is TGTGCCAGCTCACCACTTCCGGAGACCCAGTACTTC. It yields the protein CASSPLPETQYF.

The chain recombines TRBV7-2 with TRBJ1-1; the match to TRBD1 covers 9 bases. Germline V gene sequence: CDR1 SGHTA, CDR2 FQGNSA. J was trimmed by 6 bases and V by 1 base; bases with no gene match: 3. The CDR3 has 14 residues. In DNA form, the CDR3 reads TGTGCCAGCAGCTTAGGGCGGACAGGGGCTGAAGCTTTCTTT. This sequence encodes CASSLGRTGAEAFF.

The chain recombines TRBV7-9 with TRBJ1-2; 8 positions agree with TRBD1. This CDR3 is 14 amino acids long. Germline V gene sequence: CDR1 SEHNR, CDR2 FQNEAQ (reference sequence). V lost 5 bases and J lost 5; bases outside the gene matches: 7. The CDR3 region has the DNA TGTGCCAGCAGCCCGCAGGGGGCTGGATATGGCTACACCTTC. It is translated as CASSPQGAGYGYTF. Together with reference TRBV7-9 and TRBJ1-2, the CDR3 gives the full variable domain: DTGVSQNPRHKITKRGQNVTFRCDPISEHNRLYWYRQTLGQGPEFLTYFQNEAQLEKSRLLSDRFSAERPKGSFSTLEIQRTEQGDSAMYLCASSPQGAGYGYTFGSGTRLTVV.

The rearrangement links TRBV7-8 to TRBJ2-3, with D unresolved. Trimming stripped 3 bases from V and 6 bases from J, with 13 bases between. In germline, CDR1 is SGHVS, CDR2 FQNEAQ. This CDR3 spans 14 amino acids. CDR3 bases: TGTGCCAGCAGCTTTCTAGGCATTCCGGATACGCAGTATTTT. It encodes CASSFLGIPDTQYF.

This clone has a handful of counts. The genes are TRBV11-2 and TRBJ1-1; weak D call: TRBD1 (6 bases). The germline V gene encodes CDR1 SGHAT and CDR2 FQNNGV. The CDR3 runs to 14 residues. V lost 3 bases to trimming and J lost 1 base, with 9 bases between them. This CDR3 reads CASSFGQSNTEAFF. The CDR3 coding sequence is TGTGCCAGCAGCTTTGGACAGTCGAACACTGAAGCTTTCTTT.